A single sample is the source of the 6 T cell receptor beta chains below, sequenced in a study of patients and donors after allogeneic stem cell transplantation. TCRdb fed the RT-PCR reads into MiXCR, producing one record per CDR3 protein. Altogether tens of thousands of distinct CDR3 sequences are present, approximately 7% being singletons, with the ten largest covering about 35%. The sequenced sample was blood, either unsorted or a sorted T cell fraction (not recorded which). The receptors were sampled from a human donor who was either an allogeneic HSCT recipient or a stem cell or donor lymphocyte infusion donor (not recorded which). It is not recorded whose cells these are; they may come from a transplant donor.

To note about this clonotype: This may arise from a read error, as a much more abundant clone is one base away. CDR3 residues: CSAIKEGLSYEQNF. For the CDR3, the DNA is TGCAGTGCTATCAAGGAGGGACTCAGCTACGAGCAGAACTTC. The rearrangement links TRBV20-1 to TRBJ2-7; D perhaps matches TRBD2 (6 bases). There are 14 residues in the CDR3. Germline assignment: CDR1 DFQATT and CDR2 SNEGSKA (reference sequence).

Ten or more counts support this clonotype. The V and J genes are TRBV11-2 and TRBJ1-4, with D unresolved. The CDR3 extends over 14 amino acids. Germline V gives CDR1 SGHAT, CDR2 FQNNGV. Trimming pared 5 bases from V and 7 bases from J, leaving 14 bases between. The CDR3 loop is CASSKTAGGEKLFF. The CDR3 DNA reads TGTGCCAGCAGCAAAACAGCGGGCGGTGAAAAACTGTTTTTT.

The chain recombines TRBV10-3 with TRBJ2-7, with D possibly matching TRBD2 (5 bases). From germline, CDR1 is ENHRY and CDR2 SYGVKD. V was shortened by 5 bases and J by 5 bases, with 16 bases between the two germline ends. CDR3 length equals 14 residues. DNA of the CDR3: TGTGCCATCAGTACGCCCTCCGGAGGAGACGAGCAGTACTTC. Residues: CAISTPSGGDEQYF.

This clonotype was picked up many times. J is TRBJ2-7 and V is TRBV18; TRBD2 might be the D (6 bases). Germline V gene lookup returns CDR1 KGHSH and CDR2 LQKENI. The germline V and J ends were trimmed by 3 bases and 3 bases, with 12 bases remaining between them. The CDR3 length is 14 residues. This CDR3 is CASSPRDWFYEQYF. CDR3 DNA sequence: TGTGCCAGCTCACCCAGGGACTGGTTCTACGAGCAGTACTTC.

The chain recombines TRBV30 with TRBJ2-5, with no clear D. V lost 2 bases and J lost 3, with 10 bases in between. CDR3 length: 13 amino acids. The germline V gene has CDR1 GTSNPN and CDR2 SVGIG (reference sequence). The CDR3 loop reads CAWSRMGKETQYF. The CDR3 DNA is TGTGCCTGGAGTAGGATGGGAAAAGAGACCCAGTACTTC.

This chain uses TRBV28 with TRBJ2-7; the D gene is possibly TRBD2 (6 bases). This CDR3 comprises 14 residues. Trimming cost V 3 bases and J 6 bases, with 15 bases left between them. Germline CDR1 reads MDHEN; CDR2 reads SYDVKM. This chain's CDR3 is CASSLGQGLGEQYF. The CDR3 DNA reads as TGTGCCAGCAGTTTGGGGCAGGGACTGGGCGAGCAGTACTTC.